A single sample gave rise to the 10 T cell receptor beta chains below, sequenced in a study of blood T cell repertoires in COVID-19 (dated by TCRdb to 2020 to 2021). Libraries were built with the immunoSEQ multiplex PCR assay. Entries here come from immuneACCESS through TCRdb and include only in-frame sequences with V and J called. Some clones fail to appear in such tables; in the studies checked, an unresolved V gene covers under half of the shortfall, and the cause of the remainder is unknown. The sample records a few hundred thousand clones, around 88% of which are singletons. 1.5% to 2% of the sample is in the top ten clones. Sequencing input: peripheral blood. These TCRs come from a woman in her 30s with COVID-19, enrolled during active disease.

The gene calls are TRBV7-7 and TRBJ2-7; weak D call: TRBD2 (6 bases). With 5 bases removed from V and 3 bases from J, the gap between germline ends came to 20 bases. The CDR3 totals 16 residues. Germline CDR1 is SSHAT and CDR2 is FNYEAQ (reference sequence). Written as DNA, the CDR3 is TGTGCCAGCAGCCCCGGGCCAAGGGGACTTGACTACGAGCAGTACTTC. The encoded protein is CASSPGPRGLDYEQYF.

The table lists this clone with a count of one. The chain joins TRBV6-2 or TRBV6-3 to TRBJ2-3; the match to TRBD2 covers 9 bases. This CDR3 comprises 19 residues. V lost 5 bases and J lost 0; bases outside the gene matches: 15. Germline-derived CDR1 and CDR2 are MNHEY and SVGEGT. The chain's CDR3 is CASSKGLAIITISTDTQYF. The CDR3 DNA follows: TGTGCCAGCAGTAAGGGACTAGCCATAATAACTATTAGCACAGATACGCAGTATTTT.

J is TRBJ1-1 and V is TRBV2; possibly TRBD1 for D (6 bases). CDR3 length: 14 residues. V was shortened by 6 bases and J by 3 bases, with 14 bases between the two germline ends. The germline V gene encodes CDR1 SNHLY and CDR2 FYNNEI. The CDR3 DNA reads as TGTGCCAGCAGCGGGACATTTGAGGACACTGAAGCTTTCTTT. This translates into CASSGTFEDTEAFF. Based on the CDR3 plus reference TRBV2 and TRBJ1-1, the full variable domain is EPEVTQTPSHQVTQMGQEVILRCVPISNHLYFYWYRQILGQKVEFLVSFYNNEISEKSEIFDDQFSVERPDGSNFTLKIRSTKLEDSAMYFCASSGTFEDTEAFFGQGTRLTVV.

The V and J genes are TRBV2 and TRBJ1-4, with D possibly TRBD1 on 5 matching bases. CDR3 length equals 15 residues. V lost 5 bases and J 7 bases, leaving 17 bases between the germline ends. Germline CDR1 SNHLY, CDR2 FYNNEI. DNA of the CDR3: TGTGCCAGCAGTCATCCGGGGGGGACGGGTGAAAAACTGTTTTTT. It translates to CASSHPGGTGEKLFF.

This clone has at least ten counts. The chain is built from TRBV28 and TRBJ1-2; no clear D. Germline V gives CDR1 MDHEN, CDR2 SYDVKM. The CDR3 spans 12 residues. Trimming stripped 6 bases from V and 1 base from J, with 6 bases between. The CDR3 spells CASRGLNYGYTF. The DNA of the CDR3 is TGTGCCAGCAGGGGCCTTAACTATGGCTACACCTTC.

Comment on this clone: Other DNA sequences from this sample encode an identical CDR3 as well. This chain uses TRBV5-1 with TRBJ1-6, with D perhaps TRBD1 (6 bases). Looked up from germline, CDR1 is SGHRS and CDR2 is YFSETQ. This CDR3 has 14 residues. Trimming stripped 0 bases from V and 8 bases from J, with 9 bases between. The CDR3 nucleotides are TGCGCCAGCAGCTTGGAAGGGGGTGATTCACCCCTCCACTTT. This sequence encodes CASSLEGGDSPLHF.

The rearrangement joins TRBV9 to TRBJ2-1; D gene ambiguous. The V gene's germline CDR1 is SGDLS and CDR2 YYNGEE. There are 15 residues in the CDR3. V was shortened by 0 bases and J by 2 bases, with 9 bases between the two germline ends. CDR3 bases: TGTGCCAGCAGCGTAGCGGCGGCTGCCTACAATGAGCAGTTCTTC. This encodes CASSVAAAAYNEQFF.

V is TRBV24-1 and J is TRBJ2-3; a weak D match, TRBD2 (6 bases). Germline values: CDR1 KGHDR, CDR2 SFDVKD. This CDR3 has 14 residues. Deletions cut 4 bases from V and 3 bases from J, with 10 bases between. The CDR3 loop is CATSDKGTTDTQYF. The CDR3 region has the DNA TGTGCCACCAGTGACAAAGGGACTACAGATACGCAGTATTTT.

This chain uses TRBV11-3 with TRBJ2-1; 7 bases agree with TRBD1. After removal of 7 bases from V and 5 bases from J, the junction contained 17 bases not matched to a gene. From germline, CDR1 is SGHNT and CDR2 YENEEA. This CDR3 comprises 17 residues. The CDR3 nucleotides are TGTGCCAGCACCGACCGGGACGTTTCAGGGGGAAACAATGAGCAGTTCTTC. Protein: CASTDRDVSGGNNEQFF.

This chain connects TRBV5-1 to TRBJ2-7; tentatively, D is TRBD1 (5 bases). Germline lookup yields CDR1 SGHRS and CDR2 YFSETQ. V was clipped by 1 base and J by 4 bases, with 6 bases between them. There are 12 residues in the CDR3. The DNA for the CDR3 is TGCGCCAGCAGCTTGAAGGGGTACGAGCAGTACTTC. Translated, it gives CASSLKGYEQYF.